One sample yielded the 31 T cell receptor beta chains listed below, sequenced in a study of blood T cell repertoires in COVID-19. Clones were read by immunoSEQ multiplex PCR, and TCRdb kept only the in-frame ones, dropping some. The sample holds tens of thousands of clones, around four fifths seen once. Sequencing was done on a sample of peripheral blood. Receptors were obtained from a man aged 50 or older with active COVID-19.

The chain employs TRBV12-5 and TRBJ2-1, with D perhaps matching TRBD2 (6 bases). Germline CDR1 is LGHNT and CDR2 is FRNRAP. This CDR3 has 17 amino acids. The ends were cut back, 3 bases at V and 3 bases at J, with 18 bases in the middle. The CDR3 loop is CASGLGGAAPDYNEQFF. The CDR3, as DNA: TGTGCTAGTGGTTTAGGAGGGGCCGCGCCTGACTACAATGAGCAGTTCTTC.

The J gene is TRBJ2-1, the V gene TRBV2, with D perhaps matching TRBD2 (6 bases). Germline V gene sequence: CDR1 SNHLY, CDR2 FYNNEI. CDR3 size: 16 residues. Trimming removed 2 bases at V and 0 bases at J, with 11 bases between. CDR3 residues: CASSESAGTSYNEQFF. CDR3 DNA sequence: TGTGCCAGCAGTGAATCCGCGGGAACCTCCTACAATGAGCAGTTCTTC.

This clone showed up just once. This chain joins TRBV5-6 and TRBJ1-2, with 8 bases lining up with TRBD1. The CDR3 spans 14 residues. Trimming cost V 10 bases and J 1 base; bases outside gene matches: 9. Germline V lookup: CDR1 SGHDT, CDR2 YYEEEE. CDR3: CAPGGDRHNYGYTF. The CDR3 DNA follows: TGTGCCCCAGGGGGGGACAGGCATAACTATGGCTACACCTTC.

J is TRBJ2-3 and V is TRBV9; no clear D. This CDR3 spans 13 amino acids. Germline V CDR1 and CDR2: SGDLS, YYNGEE. Trimming took 0 bases from V and 5 from J, leaving 7 bases between them. The CDR3 sequence: CASSVAQLDTQYF. The CDR3 coding sequence is TGTGCCAGCAGCGTAGCTCAGTTAGATACGCAGTATTTT.

A word on this clone: One end of the junction varies from germline; a read error may be responsible. V gene TRBV6-1 combines with J gene TRBJ2-3; D call uncertain. This CDR3 contains 13 residues. Germline CDR1 MNHNS, CDR2 SASEGT. The CDR3 loop reads CASREDKTDTQYF. DNA of the CDR3: TGTGCCAGCAGAGAAGACAAGACAGATACGCAGTATTTT.

The V call is TRBV6-5, the J call TRBJ2-2; 8 bases fit TRBD2. Trimming cost V 5 bases and J 2 bases; bases outside gene matches: 4. This CDR3 region has 15 residues. Germline CDR1 is MNHEY and CDR2 is SVGAGI. The CDR3 DNA reads as TGTGCCAGCAGTCCGGGGGGGGCCAACACCGGGGAGCTGTTTTTT. Translation gives CASSPGGANTGELFF.

V gene TRBV7-8 combines with J gene TRBJ2-3, with 8 bases identical to TRBD2. Germline V gene sequence: CDR1 SGHVS, CDR2 FQNEAQ. J was trimmed by 0 bases and V by 5 bases; bases with no gene match: 10. The CDR3 is 17 amino acids. CDR3 in amino acids: CASSLRPRGRSTDTQYF. CDR3 coding DNA: TGTGCCAGCAGCCTAAGACCCCGCGGGAGGAGCACAGATACGCAGTATTTT.

The chain couples TRBV5-4 to TRBJ2-7; 7 bases line up with TRBD1. CDR3 length: 14 amino acids. The V gene end was trimmed by 2 bases and the J gene end by 3 bases; junction bases not matched to a gene: 5. CDR1 is SGHNT, CDR2 YYREEE, per germline (reference sequence). The CDR3, as DNA: TGTGCCAGCAGCTTCCGGGACAGCCTCTACGAGCAGTACTTC. It yields the protein CASSFRDSLYEQYF. Combining the CDR3 with reference TRBV5-4 and TRBJ2-7 gives the whole variable domain ETGVTQSPTHLIKTRGQQVTLRCSSQSGHNTVSWYQQALGQGPQFIFQYYREEENGRGNFPPRFSGLQFPNYSSELNVNALELDDSALYLCASSFRDSLYEQYFGPGTRLTVT.

V gene TRBV4-2 combines with J gene TRBJ2-7; 9 positions agree with TRBD2. With V trimmed by 1 base and J by 6 bases, 4 bases remained unmatched. Germline loops: CDR1 LGHNA, CDR2 YNFKEQ. The CDR3 runs 14 residues. CDR3 coding DNA: TGTGCCAGCAGCCAAGCTAGCGGGGTGCGCGAGCAGTACTTC. It is translated as CASSQASGVREQYF.

The V and J genes are TRBV28 and TRBJ2-3, with D possibly TRBD2 on 6 matching bases. In germline, CDR1 is MDHEN, CDR2 SYDVKM. The ends were cut back, 6 bases at V and 5 bases at J, with 9 bases in the middle. CDR3 length: 12 residues. The CDR3 sequence: CASRTGEDTQYF. The CDR3 DNA is TGTGCCAGCAGGACGGGAGAAGATACGCAGTATTTT.

V is TRBV11-2 and J is TRBJ2-3, with D possibly matching TRBD1 (5 bases). The germline CDR1 and CDR2 sequences are SGHAT and FQNNGV. V gave up 3 bases and J gave up 4 bases, with 11 bases separating them. CDR3 length: 14 amino acids. The CDR3 DNA reads TGTGCCAGCAGCTTGGTCCAGGGTGCAGATACGCAGTATTTT. This sequence encodes CASSLVQGADTQYF.

The chain couples TRBV4-1 to TRBJ2-7, with a tentative D call TRBD2 (5 bases). V lost 4 bases and J 0 bases, leaving 7 bases between the germline ends. The CDR3 length is 13 residues. Germline V gene lookup returns CDR1 MGHRA and CDR2 YSYEKL. The CDR3 loop reads CASSPGSSYEQYF. CDR3 DNA: TGCGCCAGCAGCCCGGGGTCCTCCTACGAGCAGTACTTC.

The chain couples TRBV6-1 to TRBJ2-7; D remains ambiguous. V shed 0 bases and J shed 1 base, with 10 bases lying between them. In germline, CDR1 is MNHNS, CDR2 SASEGT. This CDR3 has 15 residues. The CDR3 DNA follows: TGTGCCAGCAGTGAAGCTCCCACAGAGTCCTACGAGCAGTACTTC. Protein sequence: CASSEAPTESYEQYF.

The CDR3 DNA sequence: TGTGCCAGCAGCCCTTTAGCGGGGGGGCCCTACAATGAGCAGTTCTTC. Translation: CASSPLAGGPYNEQFF. The chain joins TRBV5-6 to TRBJ2-1; 11 bases line up with TRBD2. The V segment lost 4 bases and the J segment 2 bases; nucleotides outside the gene matches: 5. The CDR3 covers 16 residues. Germline CDR1 and CDR2: SGHDT and YYEEEE.

This clone was found a few times. Other DNA sequences from this sample encode an identical CDR3 as well. This sequence joins TRBV14 and TRBJ1-1; 8 bases are a match to TRBD1. The V gene end was trimmed by 6 bases and the J gene end by 3 bases; junction bases not matched to a gene: 3. The CDR3 spans 13 residues. Germline V gene data show CDR1 as SGHDN and CDR2 as FVKESK. CDR3 nucleotides: TGTGCCAGCAGTCAGGACAGGGACACTGAAGCTTTCTTT. This translates into CASSQDRDTEAFF.

CDR3 bases: TGTGCCAGCAGTCTAGCGGTCCGCTCGGGGGAGCAGTACTTC. This sequence encodes CASSLAVRSGEQYF. This chain joins TRBV6-2 or TRBV6-3 and TRBJ2-7; TRBD2 aligns across 7 bases. The CDR3 loop spans 14 amino acids. The V gene's germline CDR1 is MNHEY and CDR2 SVGEGT. V trimming: 5 bases; J trimming: 7 bases; junction bases outside the gene matches: 11.

There are a few counts of this clone. This chain's CDR3 is CASSPPIARAGELFF. DNA for the CDR3: TGTGCCAGCAGCCCCCCAATAGCTCGCGCCGGGGAGCTGTTTTTT. The genes are TRBV9 and TRBJ2-2; D is ambiguous. The CDR3 length is 15 residues. Trimming cost V 4 bases and J 6 bases, with 16 bases left between them. CDR1 is SGDLS, CDR2 YYNGEE, per germline. Together with reference TRBV9 and TRBJ2-2, the CDR3 gives the full variable domain: DSGVTQTPKHLITATGQRVTLRCSPRSGDLSVYWYQQSLDQGLQFLIQYYNGEERAKGNILERFSAQQFPDLHSELNLSSLELGDSALYFCASSPPIARAGELFFGEGSRLTVL.

The chain employs TRBV6-5 and TRBJ2-3; TRBD1 aligns across 9 bases. The CDR3 extends over 14 amino acids. Germline V gives CDR1 MNHEY, CDR2 SVGAGI. The ends lost 5 bases at V and 1 base at J; junction bases unmatched: 1. In DNA form, the CDR3 reads TGTGCCAGCAGTAGGGACAGGGGCACAGATACGCAGTATTTT. As protein: CASSRDRGTDTQYF.

The CDR3 reads CASSLTATGGKSEAFF. The CDR3 DNA follows: TGTGCCAGCAGCCTTACCGCAACAGGGGGAAAATCTGAAGCTTTCTTT. The chain couples TRBV6-2 or TRBV6-3 to TRBJ1-1; TRBD1 aligns across 8 bases. The CDR3 runs to 16 residues. The germline V gene has CDR1 MNHEY and CDR2 SVGEGT. V lost 6 bases and J lost 6; bases outside the gene matches: 15.

The V call is TRBV13, the J call TRBJ2-7; 9 bases are a match to TRBD1. V shed 3 bases, J shed 5 bases, and the junction held 8 bases outside the gene matches. Germline lookup yields CDR1 PRHDT and CDR2 FYEKMQ (reference sequence). This CDR3 comprises 15 residues. The CDR3 spells CASSFGGQGDHEQYF. The CDR3 DNA reads TGTGCCAGCAGCTTTGGGGGACAGGGAGATCACGAGCAGTACTTC. The full variable domain, in which reference TRBV13 and TRBJ2-7 provide the parts outside the CDR3, is AAGVIQSPRHLIKEKRETATLKCYPIPRHDTVYWYQQGPGQDPQFLISFYEKMQSDKGSIPDRFSAQQFSDYHSELNMSSLELGDSALYFCASSFGGQGDHEQYFGPGTRLTVT.

DNA for the CDR3: TGTGCCAGCACCTACGACAGGGCTGATTCACCCCTCCACTTT. Translating gives CASTYDRADSPLHF. This chain connects TRBV7-2 to TRBJ1-6; 7 nucleotides align to TRBD1. Trimming at V came to 7 bases and at J to 8 bases, leaving 8 bases not matched to a gene. The CDR3 is made up of 14 amino acids. In germline, CDR1 is SGHTA, CDR2 FQGNSA.

This clone came up a few times. One end of the junction does not line up with germline, which may come from a read error. CDR3 sequence (DNA): TGTGCCAGCTCACCGGAGGCTGTCGCTAATCGGCCCCAGCATTTT. Its translation is CASSPEAVANRPQHF. The chain uses TRBV18 and TRBJ1-5; no reliable D call. Per germline, CDR1 KGHSH and CDR2 LQKENI. The length of the CDR3 is 15 residues.

This chain joins TRBV28 and TRBJ2-5; D unresolved. The CDR3 is 11 amino acids. The germline CDR1 and CDR2 sequences are MDHEN and SYDVKM. Trimming removed 5 bases from V and 4 bases from J, with 5 bases in between. DNA for the CDR3: TGTGCCAGCAGTGTCCGAGAGACCCAGTACTTC. Its translation: CASSVRETQYF.

The chain recombines TRBV13 with TRBJ2-7; 9 nucleotides align to TRBD2. Germline assignment: CDR1 PRHDT and CDR2 FYEKMQ (reference sequence). The junction had 14 bases not matched to a gene; V was cut back by 5 bases and J by 3 bases. The CDR3 loop spans 17 amino acids. The CDR3 bases are TGTGCCAGCAGCCCCCAGCGGGAGGTCCGGACTTTCTACGAGCAGTACTTC. Amino acids: CASSPQREVRTFYEQYF.

This clone occurred a few times. The chain links TRBV19 to TRBJ2-5; D is uncertain. Trimming cost V 4 bases and J 1 base, with 10 bases left between them. The CDR3 contains 14 residues. Germline values: CDR1 LNHDA, CDR2 SQIVND (reference sequence). The CDR3 sequence is CASSNRHLQETQYF. CDR3 DNA sequence: TGTGCCAGTAGTAACAGACACCTCCAAGAGACCCAGTACTTC. Full variable domain (outside the CDR3, taken from reference TRBV19 and TRBJ2-5): DGGITQSPKYLFRKEGQNVTLSCEQNLNHDAMYWYRQDPGQGLRLIYYSQIVNDFQKGDIAEGYSVSREKKESFPLTVTSAQKNPTAFYLCASSNRHLQETQYFGPGTRLLVL.

The chain employs TRBV5-1 and TRBJ2-5; D is possibly TRBD1 (8 bases). The germline CDR1 and CDR2 sequences are SGHRS and YFSETQ. V was cut by 4 bases and J by 4 bases, with 11 bases left in between. This CDR3 has 13 amino acids. CDR3 in DNA: TGCGCCAGCAGCACAGGGGGGGCAGAGACCCAGTACTTC. It encodes CASSTGGAETQYF.

The gene calls are TRBV21-1 and TRBJ1-6; the table's D gene call, TRBD1, was not cross checked with the DNA. TRBV21-1 has pseudogene status. This CDR3 is 16 amino acids long. Here the CDR3 DNA reads TGTGCCAGTCAGTACTGGGCCAGGGGATGCAATTCACCCCTCCACTTT. It specifies CASQYWARGCNSPLHF.

The V gene is TRBV7-9, the J gene TRBJ2-1; 11 bases match TRBD2. V lost 5 bases, J lost 4 bases, and 4 bases stayed unmatched. The CDR3 is 15 residues long. The germline CDR1 and CDR2 sequences are SEHNR and FQNEAQ (reference sequence). CDR3 sequence (DNA): TGTGCCAGCAGCGCTAGCGGGGGGCCTTACAATGAGCAGTTCTTC. This sequence encodes CASSASGGPYNEQFF.

The chain carries TRBV6-5 and TRBJ1-5; no clear D gene. Germline assignment: CDR1 MNHEY and CDR2 SVGAGI. CDR3 size: 14 residues. The V gene lost 8 bases and the J gene lost 3 bases, with 14 bases spanning the gap. This CDR3 is CASASGVYNQPQHF. The CDR3 DNA is TGTGCCAGCGCCTCCGGAGTCTACAATCAGCCCCAGCATTTT.

The count of this clone is one. V usage is TRBV19 and J usage is TRBJ1-2, with TRBD1 matching over 8 bases. This CDR3 is 14 amino acids long. V trimming: 4 bases; J trimming: 6 bases; junction bases outside the gene matches: 7. The germline V gene has CDR1 LNHDA and CDR2 SQIVND (reference sequence). The CDR3 DNA reads as TGTGCCAGTAGTACGCAGGGGGCGTGGGATGGCTACACCTTC. Translated, it gives CASSTQGAWDGYTF.

This clone is medium-sized within its sample. The chain uses TRBV19 and TRBJ1-6, with D perhaps matching TRBD1 (6 bases). CDR1 is LNHDA and CDR2 is SQIVND in the germline V gene (reference sequence). This CDR3 contains 13 residues. Trimming took off 7 bases at V and 10 bases at J, with 14 bases between the two ends. CDR3 coding DNA: TGTGCCAGTACCAGGGACATAGGCTCACCCCTCCACTTT. Translating gives CASTRDIGSPLHF.